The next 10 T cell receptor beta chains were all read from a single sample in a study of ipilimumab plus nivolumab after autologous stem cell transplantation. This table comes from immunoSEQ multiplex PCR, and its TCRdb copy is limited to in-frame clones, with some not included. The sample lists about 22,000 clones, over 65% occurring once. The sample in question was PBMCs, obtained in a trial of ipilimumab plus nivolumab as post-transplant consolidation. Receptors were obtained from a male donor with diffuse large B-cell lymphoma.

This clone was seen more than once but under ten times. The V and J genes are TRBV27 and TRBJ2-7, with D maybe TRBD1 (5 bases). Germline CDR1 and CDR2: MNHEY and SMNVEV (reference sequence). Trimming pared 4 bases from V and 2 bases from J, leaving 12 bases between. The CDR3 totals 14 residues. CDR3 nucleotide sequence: TGTGCCAGCAGTTCTCAGGGCCCAGCCTACGAGCAGTACTTC. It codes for CASSSQGPAYEQYF.

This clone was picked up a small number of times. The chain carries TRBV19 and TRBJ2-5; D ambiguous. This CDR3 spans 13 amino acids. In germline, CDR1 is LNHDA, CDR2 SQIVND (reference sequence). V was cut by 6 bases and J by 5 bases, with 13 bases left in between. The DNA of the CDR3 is TGTGCCAGTAGATCTGACTTGGGGGAGACCCAGTACTTC. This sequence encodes CASRSDLGETQYF. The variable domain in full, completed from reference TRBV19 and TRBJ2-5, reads DGGITQSPKYLFRKEGQNVTLSCEQNLNHDAMYWYRQDPGQGLRLIYYSQIVNDFQKGDIAEGYSVSREKKESFPLTVTSAQKNPTAFYLCASRSDLGETQYFGPGTRLLVL.

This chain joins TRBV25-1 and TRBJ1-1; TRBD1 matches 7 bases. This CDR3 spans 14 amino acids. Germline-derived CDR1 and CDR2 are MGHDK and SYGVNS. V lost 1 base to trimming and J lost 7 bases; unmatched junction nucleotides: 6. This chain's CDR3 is CASSEFNRGGEAFF. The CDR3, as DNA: TGTGCCAGCAGTGAATTTAACAGGGGTGGTGAAGCTTTCTTT.

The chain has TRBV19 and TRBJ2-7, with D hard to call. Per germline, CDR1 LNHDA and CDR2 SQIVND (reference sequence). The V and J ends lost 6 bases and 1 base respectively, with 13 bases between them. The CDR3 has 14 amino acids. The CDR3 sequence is CASSRASHSYEQYF. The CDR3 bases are TGTGCCAGTAGCCGTGCTTCCCATTCCTACGAGCAGTACTTC.

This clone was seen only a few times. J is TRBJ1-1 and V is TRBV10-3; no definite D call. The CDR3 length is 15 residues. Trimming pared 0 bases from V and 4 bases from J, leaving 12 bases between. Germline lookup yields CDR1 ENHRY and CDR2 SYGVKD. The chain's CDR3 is CAISESSPRSTEAFF. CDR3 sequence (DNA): TGTGCCATCAGTGAGTCGTCACCTCGGTCCACTGAAGCTTTCTTT.

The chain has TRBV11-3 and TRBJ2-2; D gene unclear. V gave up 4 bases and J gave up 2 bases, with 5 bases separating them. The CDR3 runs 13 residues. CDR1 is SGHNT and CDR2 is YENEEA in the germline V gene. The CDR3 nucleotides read TGTGCCAGCAGCTATGATAACACCGGGGAGCTGTTTTTT. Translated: CASSYDNTGELFF.

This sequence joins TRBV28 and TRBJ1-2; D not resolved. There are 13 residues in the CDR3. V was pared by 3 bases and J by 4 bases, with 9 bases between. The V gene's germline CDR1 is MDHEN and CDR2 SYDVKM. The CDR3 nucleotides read TGTGCCAGCAGTTTCTCTGCGGTCTATGGCTACACCTTC. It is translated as CASSFSAVYGYTF.

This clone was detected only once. CDR3 protein: CASTKRGQAQETQYF. For the CDR3, the DNA is TGTGCCAGCACCAAAAGGGGGCAGGCCCAAGAGACCCAGTACTTC. The J gene is TRBJ2-5, the V gene TRBV7-9, with 7 bases fitting TRBD1. Germline CDR1 reads SEHNR; CDR2 reads FQNEAQ (reference sequence). The CDR3 sequence is 15 residues long. The J segment lost 1 base and the V segment lost 7 bases, leaving 9 bases of the junction unmatched.

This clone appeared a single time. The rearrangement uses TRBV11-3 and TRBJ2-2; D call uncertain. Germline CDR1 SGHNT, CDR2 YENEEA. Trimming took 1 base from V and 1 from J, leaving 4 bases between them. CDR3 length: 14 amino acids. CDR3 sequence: CASSLVQNTGELFF. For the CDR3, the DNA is TGTGCCAGCAGCTTAGTCCAGAACACCGGGGAGCTGTTTTTT.

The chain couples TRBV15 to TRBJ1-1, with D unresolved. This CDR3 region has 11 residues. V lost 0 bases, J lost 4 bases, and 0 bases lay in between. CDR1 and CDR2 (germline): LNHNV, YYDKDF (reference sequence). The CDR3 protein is CATSRDTEAFF. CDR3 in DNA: TGTGCCACCAGCAGAGACACTGAAGCTTTCTTT. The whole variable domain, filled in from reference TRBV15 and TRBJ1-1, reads DAMVIQNPRYQVTQFGKPVTLSCSQTLNHNVMYWYQQKSSQAPKLLFHYYDKDFNNEADTPDNFQSRRPNTSFCFLDIRSPGLGDTAMYLCATSRDTEAFFGQGTRLTVV.